The 15 T cell receptor beta chains presented below share a single source sample, sequenced in a study of response to subunit inactivated influenza vaccine. TCRdb recomputed calls from the RT-PCR reads with MiXCR, one row per CDR3 protein. In the table there are about 580,000 distinct CDR3 sequences, 13% to 15% of which are singletons. Material: PBMCs from blood, obtained about 11 days after vaccination. All receptors derive from a man in his forties or fifties who received an inactivated influenza vaccine.

This clonotype has a count of ten or more. The V call is TRBV4-3, the J call TRBJ2-5, with a weak D call TRBD2 (7 bases). CDR1 is LGHNA, CDR2 YSLEER, per germline. CDR3 length equals 17 residues. Trimming removed 0 bases from V and 5 bases from J, with 19 bases in between. The CDR3 sequence: CASSQDRASGGGETQYF. The CDR3 DNA reads TGCGCCAGCAGCCAAGATCGGGCTAGCGGAGGGGGGGAGACCCAGTACTTC.

This chain links TRBV28 with TRBJ2-4; no clear D. The CDR3 is 14 amino acids. In germline, CDR1 is MDHEN, CDR2 SYDVKM. The ends were cut back, 8 bases at V and 8 bases at J, with 19 bases in the middle. The CDR3 nucleotides are TGTGCCAGCCAATCCCAGCTCGTAGGTGACATTCAGTACTTC. This codes for CASQSQLVGDIQYF.

This rearrangement joins TRBV20-1 to TRBJ2-1; TRBD1 or TRBD2 may be the D gene (5 bases each). The ends were cut back, 0 bases at V and 2 bases at J, with 11 bases in the middle. The germline V gene encodes CDR1 DFQATT and CDR2 SNEGSKA (reference sequence). The CDR3 sequence is 15 residues long. In DNA, the CDR3 is TGCAGTGCTAGAGATTCCCGGGGCACCTACAATGAGCAGTTCTTC. It codes for CSARDSRGTYNEQFF.

The rearrangement uses TRBV6-1 and TRBJ1-1; unclear D gene. V was shortened by 0 bases and J by 11 bases, with 13 bases between the two germline ends. The CDR3 has 13 residues. Germline V gene data show CDR1 as MNHNS and CDR2 as SASEGT. CDR3 coding DNA: TGTGCCAGCAGTGAAGCGAAGAGGGAAGAGGCTTTCTTT. This codes for CASSEAKREEAFF.

About this clonotype: The junction does not match germline at one end; this may be a read error. V and J are TRBV7-3 and TRBJ2-1; D possibly corresponds to TRBD2 (7 bases). Germline CDR1 is SGHTA and CDR2 is FQGTGA. The CDR3 sequence is 16 residues long. CDR3 sequence (DNA): TGTGCCAGCAGCCTAAGCGGGACAAGCTCCTACAATGAGCAGTCCTTC. This translates into CASSLSGTSSYNEQSF.

This clonotype was recorded a few times. The chain links TRBV20-1 to TRBJ2-7; D is perhaps TRBD1 (5 bases). V lost 3 bases and J 3 bases, leaving 12 bases between the germline ends. The CDR3 is made up of 13 amino acids. The germline V gene has CDR1 DFQATT and CDR2 SNEGSKA (reference sequence). The CDR3 bases are TGCAGTGCTAGTCGGCAGGGTGGCTACGAGCAGTACTTC. Translating it yields CSASRQGGYEQYF.

The chain has TRBV19 and TRBJ2-7, with TRBD2 as a possible D gene (5 bases). The CDR3 covers 13 residues. Germline CDR1 is LNHDA and CDR2 is SQIVND (reference sequence). The V end lost 6 bases, the J end lost 3 bases, and 12 bases lay between the germline ends. The CDR3 protein is CASSRGSGYEQYF. The CDR3 nucleotides are TGTGCCAGTAGCCGCGGGTCGGGCTACGAGCAGTACTTC.

The gene calls are TRBV9 and TRBJ2-2; 9 nucleotides match TRBD2. The V gene end was trimmed by 4 bases and the J gene end by 6 bases; junction bases not matched to a gene: 10. Germline CDR1 SGDLS, CDR2 YYNGEE. CDR3 length equals 16 residues. CDR3 region: CASSKMAGGTSGELFF. In nucleotides, the CDR3 is TGTGCCAGCAGCAAAATGGCGGGGGGGACTTCCGGGGAGCTGTTTTTT.

The rearrangement uses TRBV6-2 or TRBV6-3 and TRBJ2-5, with a weak D call TRBD1 (6 bases). The V gene lost 8 bases and the J gene lost 9 bases, with 22 bases spanning the gap. This CDR3 spans 14 amino acids. CDR1 is MNHEY and CDR2 is SVGEGT in the germline V gene. The CDR3 region is CASERTTQGGAQYF. CDR3 nucleotides: TGTGCCAGCGAAAGGACCACCCAAGGGGGTGCCCAGTACTTC.

This clonotype was counted between two and nine times. The chain couples TRBV20-1 to TRBJ2-5, with D maybe TRBD1 (6 bases). The germline gives CDR1 DFQATT, CDR2 SNEGSKA (reference sequence). The CDR3 totals 13 residues. The V end lost 1 base, the J end lost 3 bases, and 9 bases lay between the germline ends. CDR3 coding DNA: TGCAGTGCTAGAGGGCAGGGGAAAGAGACCCAGTACTTC. Its protein is CSARGQGKETQYF.

The table lists this clonotype with many counts. The chain links TRBV12-3 or TRBV12-4 to TRBJ1-5; 8 nucleotides align to TRBD1. The CDR3 length is 14 residues. With V trimmed by 2 bases and J by 7 bases, 4 bases remained unmatched. Here the CDR3 reads CASSLSGGWQPQHF. Written as DNA, the CDR3 is TGTGCCAGCAGTTTATCAGGGGGCTGGCAGCCCCAGCATTTT.

The V call is TRBV6-1, the J call TRBJ2-7, with a possible D match to TRBD1 (5 bases). Germline V gives CDR1 MNHNS, CDR2 SASEGT. V lost 4 bases and J 2 bases, leaving 12 bases between the germline ends. The CDR3 is 14 residues long. CDR3 in DNA: TGTGCCAGCAGTGCGTCCAGGGTAACCTACGAGCAGTACTTC. It is translated as CASSASRVTYEQYF.

Note on this clonotype: This could be a read error, since a much larger clone is one nucleotide away. This chain connects TRBV6-1 to TRBJ2-7, with D possibly being TRBD1 (6 bases). This CDR3 region has 16 residues. Per germline, CDR1 MNHNS and CDR2 SASEGT. The CDR3 DNA follows: TGTGCCAGCAGTCAACTCTGGGACACCAGAGGCTACGTGCAGTACTTC. It translates to CASSQLWDTRGYVQYF.

The V and J genes are TRBV20-1 and TRBJ2-1; no definite D call. The V end lost 4 bases, the J end lost 4 bases, and 14 bases lay between the germline ends. Germline V lookup: CDR1 DFQATT, CDR2 SNEGSKA (reference sequence). The CDR3 runs to 14 residues. Here the CDR3 DNA reads TGCAGTGCTATGATTTGGCAGAATTACAATGAGCAGTTCTTC. Translation: CSAMIWQNYNEQFF.

The rearrangement links TRBV7-9 to TRBJ1-2; TRBD1 might be the D (5 bases). Germline V gene lookup returns CDR1 SEHNR and CDR2 FQNEAQ (reference sequence). V lost 7 bases and J lost 8, with 17 bases in between. This CDR3 region has 13 residues. The DNA of the CDR3 is TGTGCCAGCACCACCGGGACGGGAAGGGGCTACACCTTC. Its protein is CASTTGTGRGYTF.